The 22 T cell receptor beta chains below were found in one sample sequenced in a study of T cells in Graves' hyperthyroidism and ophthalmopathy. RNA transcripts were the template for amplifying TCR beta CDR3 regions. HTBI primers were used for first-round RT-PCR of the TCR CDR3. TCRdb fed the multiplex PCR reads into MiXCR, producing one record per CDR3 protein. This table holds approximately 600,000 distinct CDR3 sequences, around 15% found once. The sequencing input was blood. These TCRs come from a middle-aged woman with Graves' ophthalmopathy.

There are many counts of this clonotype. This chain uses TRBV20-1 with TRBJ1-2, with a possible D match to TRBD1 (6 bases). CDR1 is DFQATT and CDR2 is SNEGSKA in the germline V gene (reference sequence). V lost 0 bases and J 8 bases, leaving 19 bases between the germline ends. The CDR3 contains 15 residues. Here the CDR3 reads CSARDLLSGDRGYTF. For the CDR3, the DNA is TGCAGTGCTAGAGATCTCTTGTCAGGGGATCGCGGCTACACCTTC.

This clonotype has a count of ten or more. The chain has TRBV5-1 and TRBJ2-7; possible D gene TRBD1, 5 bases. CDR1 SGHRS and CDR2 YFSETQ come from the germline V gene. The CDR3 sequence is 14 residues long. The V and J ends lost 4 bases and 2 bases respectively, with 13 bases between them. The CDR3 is CASSPDRNPYEQYF. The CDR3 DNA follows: TGCGCCAGCAGCCCCGACAGAAACCCCTACGAGCAGTACTTC.

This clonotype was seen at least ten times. The CDR3 region has the DNA TGTGCCACCAGCGACCAGGGGAATCAGCCCCAGCATTTT. Its translation is CATSDQGNQPQHF. The chain recombines TRBV15 with TRBJ1-5, with a possible D match to TRBD1 (6 bases). The CDR3 runs 13 residues. Germline CDR1 and CDR2: LNHNV and YYDKDF (reference sequence). V was clipped by 5 bases and J by 4 bases, with 9 bases between them.

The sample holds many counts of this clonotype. The CDR3 DNA is TGTGCCAGCAGCGACCCCCGGGAGCAAAGCGGGGAGACCCAGTACTTC. It codes for CASSDPREQSGETQYF. The chain is built from TRBV2 and TRBJ2-5; tentatively, D is TRBD2 (6 bases). Germline lookup yields CDR1 SNHLY and CDR2 FYNNEI. The V end was cut by 6 bases, the J end by 5 bases, with 22 bases between. CDR3 length: 16 amino acids. The entire variable domain, with the rest obtained from reference TRBV2 and TRBJ2-5, is as follows: EPEVTQTPSHQVTQMGQEVILRCVPISNHLYFYWYRQILGQKVEFLVSFYNNEISEKSEIFDDQFSVERPDGSNFTLKIRSTKLEDSAMYFCASSDPREQSGETQYFGPGTRLLVL.

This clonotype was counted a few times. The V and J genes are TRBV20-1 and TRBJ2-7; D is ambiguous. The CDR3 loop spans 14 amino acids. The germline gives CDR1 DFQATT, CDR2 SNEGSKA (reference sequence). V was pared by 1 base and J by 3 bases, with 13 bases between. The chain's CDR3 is CSARVDASGYEQYF. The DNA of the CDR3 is TGCAGTGCTAGAGTTGACGCCTCAGGCTACGAGCAGTACTTC.

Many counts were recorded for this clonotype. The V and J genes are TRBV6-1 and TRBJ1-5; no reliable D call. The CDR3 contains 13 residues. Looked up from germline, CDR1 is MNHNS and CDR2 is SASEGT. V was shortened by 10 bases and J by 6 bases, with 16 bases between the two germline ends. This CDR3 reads CATSPGGGQPQHF. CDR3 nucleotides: TGTGCCACCTCCCCGGGAGGAGGTCAGCCCCAGCATTTT.

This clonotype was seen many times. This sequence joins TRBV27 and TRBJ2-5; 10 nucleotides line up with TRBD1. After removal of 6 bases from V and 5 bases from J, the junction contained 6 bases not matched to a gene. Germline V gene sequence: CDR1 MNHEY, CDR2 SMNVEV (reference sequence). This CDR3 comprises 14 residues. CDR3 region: CASRDRGIGETQYF. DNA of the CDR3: TGTGCCAGCAGGGACAGGGGGATCGGTGAGACCCAGTACTTC.

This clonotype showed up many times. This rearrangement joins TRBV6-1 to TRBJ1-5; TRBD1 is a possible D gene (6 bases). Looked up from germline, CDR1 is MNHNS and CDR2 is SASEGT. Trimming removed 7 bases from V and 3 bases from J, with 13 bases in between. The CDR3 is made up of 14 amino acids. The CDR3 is CASTVTGLNQPQHF. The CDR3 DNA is TGTGCCAGCACGGTAACAGGGCTCAATCAGCCCCAGCATTTT.

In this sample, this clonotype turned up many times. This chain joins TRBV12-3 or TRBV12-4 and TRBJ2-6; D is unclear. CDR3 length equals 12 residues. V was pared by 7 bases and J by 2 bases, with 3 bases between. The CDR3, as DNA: TGTGCCAGCAAGACTGGGGCCAACGTCCTGACTTTC. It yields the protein CASKTGANVLTF.

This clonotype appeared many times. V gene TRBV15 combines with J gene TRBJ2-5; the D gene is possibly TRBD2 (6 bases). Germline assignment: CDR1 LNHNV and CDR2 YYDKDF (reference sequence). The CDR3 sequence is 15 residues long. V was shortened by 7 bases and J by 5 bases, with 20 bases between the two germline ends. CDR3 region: CATTSRGDLPETQYF. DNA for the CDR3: TGTGCCACCACGTCGCGGGGAGACCTCCCGGAGACCCAGTACTTC. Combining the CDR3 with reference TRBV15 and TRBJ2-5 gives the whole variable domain DAMVIQNPRYQVTQFGKPVTLSCSQTLNHNVMYWYQQKSSQAPKLLFHYYDKDFNNEADTPDNFQSRRPNTSFCFLDIRSPGLGDTAMYLCATTSRGDLPETQYFGPGTRLLVL.

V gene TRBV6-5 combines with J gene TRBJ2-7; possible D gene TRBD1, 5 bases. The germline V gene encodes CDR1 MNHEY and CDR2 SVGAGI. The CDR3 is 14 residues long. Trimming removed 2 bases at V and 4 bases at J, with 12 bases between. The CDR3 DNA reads TGTGCCAGCAGTTACCCGTGGGGCGAGTACGAGCAGTACTTC. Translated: CASSYPWGEYEQYF.

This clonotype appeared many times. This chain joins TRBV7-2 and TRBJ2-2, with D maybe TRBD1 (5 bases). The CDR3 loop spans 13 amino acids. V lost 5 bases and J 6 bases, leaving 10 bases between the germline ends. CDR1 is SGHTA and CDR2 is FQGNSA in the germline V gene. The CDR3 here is CASSPRQSGELFF. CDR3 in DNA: TGTGCCAGCAGCCCCCGACAGTCCGGGGAGCTGTTTTTT.

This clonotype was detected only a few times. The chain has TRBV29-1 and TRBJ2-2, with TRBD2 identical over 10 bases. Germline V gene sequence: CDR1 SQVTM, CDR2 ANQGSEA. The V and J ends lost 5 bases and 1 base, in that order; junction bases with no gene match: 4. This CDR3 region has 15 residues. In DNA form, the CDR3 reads TGCAGCGTTATAGCGGGAGGCGGGAACACCGGGGAGCTGTTTTTT. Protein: CSVIAGGGNTGELFF.

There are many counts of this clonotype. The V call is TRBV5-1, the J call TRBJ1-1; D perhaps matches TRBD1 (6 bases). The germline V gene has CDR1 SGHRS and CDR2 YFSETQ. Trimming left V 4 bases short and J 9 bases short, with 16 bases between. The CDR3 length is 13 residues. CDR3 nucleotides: TGCGCCAGCAGCGCCGGGACACCGAGGCAAGCTTTCTTT. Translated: CASSAGTPRQAFF.

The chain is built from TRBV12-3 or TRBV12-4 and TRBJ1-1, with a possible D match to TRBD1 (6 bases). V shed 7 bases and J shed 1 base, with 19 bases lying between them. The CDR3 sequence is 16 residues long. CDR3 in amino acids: CASIPLGVRGNTEAFF. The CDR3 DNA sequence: TGTGCCAGCATCCCGTTAGGGGTCAGGGGGAACACTGAAGCTTTCTTT.

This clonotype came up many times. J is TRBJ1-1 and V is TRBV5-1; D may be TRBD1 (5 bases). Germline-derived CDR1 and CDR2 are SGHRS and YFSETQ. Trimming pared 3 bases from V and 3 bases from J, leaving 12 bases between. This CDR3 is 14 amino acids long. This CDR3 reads CASSSWGGDTEAFF. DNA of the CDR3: TGCGCCAGCAGCTCCTGGGGGGGGGACACTGAAGCTTTCTTT.

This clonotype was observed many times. CDR3 sequence reads: CASSTDLTGAGVELFF. CDR3 sequence (DNA): TGTGCCAGCAGCACCGACTTGACAGGGGCCGGGGTAGAGCTGTTTTTT. The rearrangement links TRBV5-6 to TRBJ2-2, with TRBD1 matching over 8 bases. The trim removed 4 bases at V and 11 bases at J, leaving 16 bases unmatched. Germline V gene data show CDR1 as SGHDT and CDR2 as YYEEEE. CDR3 length: 16 amino acids.

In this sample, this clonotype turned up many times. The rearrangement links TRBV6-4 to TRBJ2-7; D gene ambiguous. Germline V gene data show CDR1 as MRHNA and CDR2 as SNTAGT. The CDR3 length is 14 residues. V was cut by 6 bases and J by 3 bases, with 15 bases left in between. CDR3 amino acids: CASSLMVTDYEQYF. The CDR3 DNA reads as TGTGCCAGCAGCCTGATGGTCACCGACTACGAGCAGTACTTC.

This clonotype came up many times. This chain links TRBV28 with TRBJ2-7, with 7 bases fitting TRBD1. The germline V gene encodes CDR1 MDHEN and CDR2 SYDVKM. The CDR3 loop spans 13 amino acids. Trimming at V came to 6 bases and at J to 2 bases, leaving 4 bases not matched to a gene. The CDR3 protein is CASRRTGPYEQYF. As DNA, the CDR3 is TGTGCCAGCAGGAGGACAGGTCCCTACGAGCAGTACTTC.

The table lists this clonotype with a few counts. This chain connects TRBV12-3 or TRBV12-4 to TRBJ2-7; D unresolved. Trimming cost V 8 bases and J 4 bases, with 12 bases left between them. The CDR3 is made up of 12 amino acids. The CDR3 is CASEKGTYEQYF. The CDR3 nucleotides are TGTGCCAGCGAAAAGGGTACATACGAGCAGTACTTC.

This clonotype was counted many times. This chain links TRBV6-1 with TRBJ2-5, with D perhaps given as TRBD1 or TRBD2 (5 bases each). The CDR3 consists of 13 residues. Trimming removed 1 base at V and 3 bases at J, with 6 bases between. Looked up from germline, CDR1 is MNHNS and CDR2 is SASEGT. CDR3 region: CASSEGGEETQYF. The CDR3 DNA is TGTGCCAGCAGTGAAGGAGGGGAAGAGACCCAGTACTTC.

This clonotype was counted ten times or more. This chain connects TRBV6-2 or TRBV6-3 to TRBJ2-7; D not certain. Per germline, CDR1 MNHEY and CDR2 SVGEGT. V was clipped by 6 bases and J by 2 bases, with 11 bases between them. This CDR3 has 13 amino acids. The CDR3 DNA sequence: TGTGCCAGCAGACAAGGGATCCCCTACGAGCAGTACTTC. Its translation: CASRQGIPYEQYF.